This T cell receptor (beta chain) was documented in a study of cytomegalovirus exposure and HLA in healthy donors (TCRdb year 2017). The study in broad terms: In an earlier analysis of some 610 of the donors, 276 Gb of sequence data and 117 million unique TCR beta sequences from 180 million or so T cells were reported. Rather than using new phenotypic data, the later analysis identified candidate immune exposures from TCR beta sequences and from how often those sequences occurred across donors. Both class I and class II loci were covered by HLA typing, at four-digit resolution. Around 320 gigabases of sequencing data and approximately 85 million unique TCR sequences were included in an early release covering 550 to 650 HLA-typed donors. Donor age, sex, ethnicity and CMV serostatus were compiled together with the repertoire data. In a later genetic analysis, genome-wide SNP genotypes for about three fifths of the 666 donors were used, and that subset was treated as a discovery cohort. To study patterns of TCR occurrence, a later analysis re-analyzed previously published TCR beta repertoires from under 750 donors and added high-resolution HLA genotyping. The study aimed to test whether signatures of past pathogen exposure could be identified by cataloging public T cell receptors. Using immunosequencing, the study profiled T cell repertoires from around 680 subjects and related those repertoires to cytomegalovirus serostatus. An earlier analysis of 587 of the donors applied high-throughput TCR beta sequencing to assess whether each TCR beta V gene segment acted as functional or pseudogenic. Typing coverage differed by locus: A, B, C, DRB1 and DQB1 were typed in about 629-640 donors, DQA1 in 522, DPA1 in 600 to 610, and DPB1 in roughly 470. Among roughly 400 genotyped donors of the cohort, an average of approximately 240,000 unique TCR beta nucleotide sequences was sequenced per donor, of which approximately 18% were non-productive. Along with the roughly 670-subject first cohort, a separate validation cohort of around 120 different subjects was used. Roughly 5 DR-DQ haplotypes were handled as single units for association and clustering, since linkage in the cohort was strong. Every discovery cohort repertoire had been produced on one sequencing platform. Of the roughly 400 genotyped donors, 81% were placed in the genetic ancestry cluster associated with self-reported Caucasian donors. High-throughput TCR immunosequencing, statistical association of individual TCRs with disease status, and machine learning were combined to predict cytomegalovirus infection status.

Library construction relied on the immunoSEQ multiplex PCR assay. For the multiplex PCR, a mixture combining 60 forward primers for TCR Vbeta segments and 13 reverse primers for TCR Jbeta segments was used. The CDR3 region of rearranged TCR beta genes was amplified from genomic DNA with a multiplex PCR assay. The Illumina HiSeq System was used to sequence the amplified TCR beta libraries as 87-base-pair reads. On the study's bioinformatics: In a later analysis, tens of millions of unique TCR beta chains were counted across the roughly 610 repertoires, and around 10 million of these chains were shared by at least two donors. To remove PCR and sequencing errors, raw reads were error-corrected and collapsed into unique sequences using a nearest-neighbor algorithm that merged closely related sequences. CDR3 sequences were aligned to IMGT reference sequences to assign V, D and J gene segments. Each retained sequence needed at least a six-nucleotide match to both a V gene segment and a J gene segment. Rearrangements were called productive when the CDR3 lacked stop codons and stayed in frame with V and J; all others were non-productive. CDR3 was defined by IMGT convention, running from the second conserved V-encoded cysteine to the conserved J-encoded phenylalanine. Sequences without an unambiguous match to a single V gene segment were excluded from the earlier analysis of 500 to 700 of the donors. In an earlier analysis of some 590 of the donors, a V segment was called functional when productive rearrangements were above 56.7%, and segregating when the standard deviation between donors exceeded 5%. A statistical classification framework was built to diagnose cytomegalovirus status from the catalog of TCR beta chain sequences. In a later analysis, TCR nucleotide sequences were compared against IMGT/GENE-DB human TR gene sequences so that V and J genes could be assigned. The TCRdist pipeline was used in a later analysis to assign CDR3 sequences and most-parsimonious VDJ recombination scenarios. A later analysis defined each TCR beta chain by its CDR3 amino acid sequence plus V-gene family, and excluded reads lacking a unique V-gene family. To address suspected cross-contamination and a sequencing artifact, a later analysis removed 450 to 700 highly shared, low-generation-probability nucleotide sequences. For each public chain, a later analysis derived a clonal expansion index from normalized ranks of inferred template counts within each repertoire. In a later analysis, generation probabilities were computed using a VDJ recombination model fitted to out-of-frame rearrangements, and the results were checked against IGoR. A later analysis scored TCR-TCR, TCR-HLA and TCR-CMV co-occurrence with hypergeometric tests, applying a repertoire-size bias correction to TCR pairs. False discovery rates were estimated in a later analysis by permuting HLA or CMV assignments 20 times. In a later analysis, co-occurring TCRs were grouped with DBSCAN, and TCRdist sequence similarity was added when clustering was performed within HLA-allele-positive subsets. For co-occurrence clustering, repertoires with fewer than 30,000 or more than 120,000 public chains were excluded, along with a handful of repertoires with anomalous nucleotide sharing. TCRdb mirrors the immuneACCESS table, restricted to in-frame sequences. Some clones are absent from its copies; in checked studies, under half trace to an unresolved V gene, and the reason for the others is unknown. That table supplies the V and J calls and clone size; D and trimming were determined from the DNA. The sample data list around 30,000 clones, and about 66% of these were observed just once. Of the sample, around two fifths is held by the ten largest clones.

Turning to this clone: What antigen it recognizes has not been identified. Base qualities are not at hand, and no much larger clone is one base apart.

V lost 6 bases and J lost 2 bases; the stretch between them is 12 bases long. From a lookup of the germline V gene, CDR1 and CDR2 are SGHRS and YFSETQ. The CDR3 numbers 14 residues from cysteine through phenylalanine. Only the CDR3 DNA stays, 42 bases, in frame from base 1. The cohort consisted of 650 to 700 healthy bone marrow donors. At the time of sampling, all cohort members were nominally healthy, though unrecorded immune exposures were likely present. The donor was CMV seropositive and belonged to the group of more than 250 seropositive cohort members. Every donor gave a peripheral blood sample, and the peripheral blood mononuclear cells from that sample were used for TCR beta sequencing. The Qiagen DNeasy Blood Extraction Kit was used to extract genomic DNA from the blood cell samples. The paper's findings and limits, for the study overall: Most CMV-associated TCR beta chains appeared to be HLA-restricted in a later analysis, and the HLA associations seemed to be driven largely by CMV exposure. Cytomegalovirus status was reported to be diagnosed by the classifier with high specificity and sensitivity in both the original and validation cohorts. In a later analysis, TCR association rates were found to vary across HLA loci, with the most associated TCRs seen for DRB1 alleles and the fewest for HLA-C alleles. Broadly in line with IMGT annotations, most TCR beta V segments showed up in productive rearrangements about 87% or about 30% of the time in an earlier analysis of roughly 590 of the donors. When HLA alleles, especially DR and DQ, strongly co-occurred, attributing TCR associations to individual alleles was difficult. V-gene and J-gene trimming of TCR beta chains was associated with a missense DCLRE1C variant in a later genetic analysis, and the association was replicated in an independent cohort. The cohort was sequenced for TCR beta chains only, and without alpha or paired-chain data the features that could be detected were limited. Across donors, most TCR sequences were observed very rarely, whereas some public TCRs were present in many individuals. A cluster of highly shared sequence variants was judged likely to represent a technical artifact of the sequencing pipeline. A further reported finding was that TCR beta sequences accurately predicted the HLA-A and HLA-B alleles for most subjects in the first cohort. Because HLA typing was unavailable for some donors at each locus, only the typed subset was used in association tests. Three of the identified cytomegalovirus-associated TCR beta chains were confirmed in vitro to be specific for cytomegalovirus antigens. Sequencing depth was assumed to be roughly uniform across donors in the presence/absence analyses, though that assumption may not hold. Linkage disequilibrium might explain the correlated functional status among segregating V segments, but an unknown experimental factor could not be excluded. Immune exposure information for the cohort was limited to CMV serostatus. The study gave a list of under 200 TCR beta chains associated with cytomegalovirus. In a later analysis, over 15,000 TCR beta sequences were associated with specific HLA alleles at a false discovery rate of 0.05. Some IMGT-functional V segments, including TRBV6-2 and TRBV6-3, could not be distinguished by the 87-base-pair reads and were therefore excluded. A later genetic analysis reported fewer N-insertions in productive TCRs among donors in an Asian-associated ancestry cluster than the roughly 670-donor mean. In a later analysis, HLA-associated TCR beta chains were found to be more clonally expanded and to have lower generation probabilities than equally common non-associated chains. It was suggested by the authors that the approach could potentially be generalized to other disease states and immunological phenotypes. According to a later analysis, parvovirus B19, influenza, CMV and Epstein-Barr virus appeared linked to several top co-occurrence clusters. The earlier analysis of about 600 of the donors excluded some 16 rarely observed V segments, including chromosome 9 orphons, because counts were too low.

The rearranged chain carries TRBV5-1 and TRBJ1-3, with TRBD1 perhaps the D gene, on 6 matching bases. The sequenced sample was PBMCs. The clonotype comes from a male donor in good health and CMV-seropositive. The CDR3 region reads CASTTGSAGNTIYF. The nucleotide sequence reads TGCGCCAGCACTACAGGGAGTGCTGGAAACACCATATATTTT.